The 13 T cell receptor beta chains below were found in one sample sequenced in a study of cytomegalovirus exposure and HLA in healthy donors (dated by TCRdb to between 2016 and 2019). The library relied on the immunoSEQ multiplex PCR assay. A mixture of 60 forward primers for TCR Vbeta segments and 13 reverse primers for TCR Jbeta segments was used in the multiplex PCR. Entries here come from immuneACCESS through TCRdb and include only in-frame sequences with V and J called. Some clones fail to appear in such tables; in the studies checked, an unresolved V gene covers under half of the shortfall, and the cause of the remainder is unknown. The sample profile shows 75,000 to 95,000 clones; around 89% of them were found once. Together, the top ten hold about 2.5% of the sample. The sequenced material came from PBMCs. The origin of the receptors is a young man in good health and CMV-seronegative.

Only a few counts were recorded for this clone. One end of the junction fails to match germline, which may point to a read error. The CDR3 loop is CASGHGANPIF. DNA for the CDR3: TGTGCCAGCGGACATGGGGCAAATCCCATCTTC. This sequence joins TRBV6-5 and TRBJ2-1, with a weak D call TRBD1 (5 bases). CDR1 is MNHEY and CDR2 is SVGAGI in the germline V gene. The CDR3 sequence is 11 residues long.

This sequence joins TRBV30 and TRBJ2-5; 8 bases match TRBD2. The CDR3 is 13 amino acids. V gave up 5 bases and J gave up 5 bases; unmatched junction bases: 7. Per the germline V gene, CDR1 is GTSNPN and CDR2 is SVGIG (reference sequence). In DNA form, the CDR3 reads TGTGCCTGGGCCCCCGGGAGGGTTGAGACCCAGTACTTC. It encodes CAWAPGRVETQYF.

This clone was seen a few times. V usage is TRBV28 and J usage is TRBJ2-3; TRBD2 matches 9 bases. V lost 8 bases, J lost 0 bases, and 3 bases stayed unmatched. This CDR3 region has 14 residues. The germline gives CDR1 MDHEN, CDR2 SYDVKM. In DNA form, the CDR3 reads TGTGCCAGCTGGACTAGCGACAGCACAGATACGCAGTATTTT. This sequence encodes CASWTSDSTDTQYF. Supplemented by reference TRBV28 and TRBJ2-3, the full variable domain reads DVKVTQSSRYLVKRTGEKVFLECVQDMDHENMFWYRQDPGLGLRLIYFSYDVKMKEKGDIPEGYSVSREKKERFSLILESASTNQTSMYLCASWTSDSTDTQYFGPGTRLTVL.

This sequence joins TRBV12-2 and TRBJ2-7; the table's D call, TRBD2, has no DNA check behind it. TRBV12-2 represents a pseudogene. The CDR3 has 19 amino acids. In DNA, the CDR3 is TGTGCAAGTCGCATCAGTGGGACTAGCGGGAGTTGGAACCACTACGAGCAGTACTTC. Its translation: CASRISGTSGSWNHYEQYF.

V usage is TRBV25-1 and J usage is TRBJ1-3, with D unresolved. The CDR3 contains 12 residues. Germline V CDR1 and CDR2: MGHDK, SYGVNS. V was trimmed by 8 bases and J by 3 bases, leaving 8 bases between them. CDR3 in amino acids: CASGGYGNTIYF. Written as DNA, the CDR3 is TGTGCCAGCGGCGGGTATGGAAACACCATATATTTT.

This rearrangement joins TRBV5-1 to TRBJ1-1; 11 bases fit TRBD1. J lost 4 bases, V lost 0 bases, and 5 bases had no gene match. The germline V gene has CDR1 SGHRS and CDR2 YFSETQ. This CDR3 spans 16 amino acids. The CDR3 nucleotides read TGCGCCAGCAGCTTGGGGACAGGGGGCTCGGTCACTGAAGCTTTCTTT. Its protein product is CASSLGTGGSVTEAFF.

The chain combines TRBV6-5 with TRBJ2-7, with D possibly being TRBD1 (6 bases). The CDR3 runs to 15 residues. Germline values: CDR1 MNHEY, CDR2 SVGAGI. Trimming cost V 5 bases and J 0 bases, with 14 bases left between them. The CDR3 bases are TGTGCCAGCAGTGCGACAGGTACGAGCTCCTACGAGCAGTACTTC. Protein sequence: CASSATGTSSYEQYF.

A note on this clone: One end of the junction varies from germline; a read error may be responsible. In DNA, the CDR3 is TGTTCCAGCAGCTCCTTCCCCGGGACAGTCCTGGGGGAGCTGTTTTTT. It is translated as CSSSSFPGTVLGELFF. V gene TRBV7-9 combines with J gene TRBJ2-2, with 7 bases fitting TRBD1. Germline V gives CDR1 SEHNR, CDR2 FQNEAQ (reference sequence). The length of the CDR3 is 16 residues.

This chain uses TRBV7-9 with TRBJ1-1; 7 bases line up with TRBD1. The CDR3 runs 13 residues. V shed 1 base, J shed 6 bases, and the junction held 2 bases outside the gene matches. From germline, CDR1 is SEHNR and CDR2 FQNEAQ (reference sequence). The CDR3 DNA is TGTGCCAGCAGCTTAGAGGGGGCGGCTGAAGCTTTCTTT. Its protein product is CASSLEGAAEAFF.

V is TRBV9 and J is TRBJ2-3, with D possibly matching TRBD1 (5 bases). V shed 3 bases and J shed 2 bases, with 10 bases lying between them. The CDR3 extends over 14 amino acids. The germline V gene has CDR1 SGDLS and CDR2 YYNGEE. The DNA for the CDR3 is TGTGCCAGCAGCGCACGACAGATCACAGATACGCAGTATTTT. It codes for CASSARQITDTQYF.

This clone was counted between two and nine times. Written as DNA, the CDR3 is TGCAGCGTTGGGCTAGGGGGAAATGAGCAGTTCTTC. Translating it yields CSVGLGGNEQFF. The chain joins TRBV29-1 to TRBJ2-1, with a tentative D call TRBD1 (6 bases). The germline V gene encodes CDR1 SQVTM and CDR2 ANQGSEA. This CDR3 has 12 residues. V was pared by 4 bases and J by 7 bases, with 11 bases between.

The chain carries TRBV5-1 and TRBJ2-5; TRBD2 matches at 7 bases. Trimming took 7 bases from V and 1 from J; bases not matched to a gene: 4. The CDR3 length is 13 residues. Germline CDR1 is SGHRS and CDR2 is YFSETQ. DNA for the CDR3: TGCGCCAGCCGCCTAGCGGTCCAAGAGACCCAGTACTTC. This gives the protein CASRLAVQETQYF.

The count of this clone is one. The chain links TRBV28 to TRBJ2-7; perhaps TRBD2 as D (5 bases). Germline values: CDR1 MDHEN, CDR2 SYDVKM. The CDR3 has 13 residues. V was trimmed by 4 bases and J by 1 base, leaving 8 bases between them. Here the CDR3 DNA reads TGTGCCAGCAGTTCCCGGGGATCCTACGAGCAGTACTTC. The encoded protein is CASSSRGSYEQYF.